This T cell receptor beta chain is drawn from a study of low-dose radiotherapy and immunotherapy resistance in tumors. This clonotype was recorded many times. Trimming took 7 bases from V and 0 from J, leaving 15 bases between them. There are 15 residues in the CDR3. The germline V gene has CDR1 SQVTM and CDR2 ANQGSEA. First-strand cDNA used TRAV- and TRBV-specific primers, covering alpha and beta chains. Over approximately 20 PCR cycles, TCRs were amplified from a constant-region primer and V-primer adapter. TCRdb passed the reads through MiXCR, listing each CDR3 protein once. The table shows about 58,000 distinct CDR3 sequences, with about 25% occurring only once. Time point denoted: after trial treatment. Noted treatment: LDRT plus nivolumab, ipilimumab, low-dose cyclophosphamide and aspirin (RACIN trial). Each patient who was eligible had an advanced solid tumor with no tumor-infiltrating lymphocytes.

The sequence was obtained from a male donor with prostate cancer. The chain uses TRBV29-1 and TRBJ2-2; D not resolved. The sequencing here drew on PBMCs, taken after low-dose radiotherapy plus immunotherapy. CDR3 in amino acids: CSARPLGTNTGELFF. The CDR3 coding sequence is TGCAGCGCCCGGCCGCTAGGGACGAACACCGGGGAGCTGTTTTTT.